The 25 T cell receptor beta chains given below trace back to one sample, sequenced in a study of cytomegalovirus exposure and HLA in healthy donors. Primers included in the PCR were 60 Vbeta and 13 Jbeta primers. Sequencing was performed with immunoSEQ multiplex PCR; in TCRdb, only in-frame clones are kept and a portion is missing. The sample lists 130,000 to 150,000 clones, 73% occurring once. The sample consisted of PBMCs. The receptors derive from a woman between 35 and 50 years old in good health and CMV-seronegative.

The chain combines TRBV27 with TRBJ2-7; the match to TRBD2 covers 7 bases. In germline, CDR1 is MNHEY, CDR2 SMNVEV (reference sequence). Trimming at V came to 6 bases and at J to 2 bases, leaving 10 bases not matched to a gene. The CDR3 runs to 15 residues. The CDR3 DNA is TGTGCCAGCAGCTACAGGCAGGGAGGGGCCTACGAGCAGTACTTC. Encoded protein: CASSYRQGGAYEQYF.

This clone showed up just once. The CDR3 loop reads CASSLGQLSYNEQFF. The DNA of the CDR3 is TGTGCCAGCAGCTTGGGACAGCTCTCCTACAATGAGCAGTTCTTC. The chain carries TRBV5-4 and TRBJ2-1, with D perhaps TRBD1 (5 bases). V dropped 0 bases and J dropped 0 bases, with 7 bases sitting between them. The germline V gene has CDR1 SGHNT and CDR2 YYREEE (reference sequence). This CDR3 contains 15 residues. The variable domain in full, completed from reference TRBV5-4 and TRBJ2-1, reads ETGVTQSPTHLIKTRGQQVTLRCSSQSGHNTVSWYQQALGQGPQFIFQYYREEENGRGNFPPRFSGLQFPNYSSELNVNALELDDSALYLCASSLGQLSYNEQFFGPGTRLTVL.

The genes are TRBV11-2 and TRBJ1-5; the match to TRBD1 covers 8 bases. The CDR3 extends over 15 amino acids. V dropped 6 bases and J dropped 0; count of bases not matched to a gene: 4. Germline CDR1 is SGHAT and CDR2 is FQNNGV. CDR3 sequence: CASSWGTGSNQPQHF. The DNA of the CDR3 is TGTGCCAGCAGTTGGGGGACAGGTAGCAATCAGCCCCAGCATTTT.

The rearrangement joins TRBV6-6 to TRBJ1-5; TRBD1 matches 8 bases. The ends lost 5 bases at V and 4 bases at J; junction bases unmatched: 7. The germline CDR1 and CDR2 sequences are MNHNY and SVGAGI (reference sequence). The CDR3 covers 15 residues. The CDR3 DNA follows: TGTGCCAGCAGTGGCTCCAGGGGGCGAAATCAGCCCCAGCATTTT. Translated, it gives CASSGSRGRNQPQHF.

With regard to this clone: One end of the junction does not line up with germline, which may come from a read error. The rearrangement joins TRBV7-9 to TRBJ1-1; possible D gene TRBD1, 5 bases. CDR1 SEHNR and CDR2 FQNEAQ come from the germline V gene (reference sequence). The CDR3 consists of 12 residues. CDR3 bases: TGTTCCAGCAGCTTTAACAGGTGGGAAGCTTTCTTT. It specifies CSSSFNRWEAFF. Complete variable domain (other parts from reference TRBV7-9 and TRBJ1-1): DTGVSQNPRHKITKRGQNVTFRCDPISEHNRLYWYRQTLGQGPEFLTYFQNEAQLEKSRLLSDRFSAERPKGSFSTLEIQRTEQGDSAMYLCSSSFNRWEAFFGQGTRLTVV.

This clone was detected once. The chain uses TRBV4-3 and TRBJ2-2; the match to TRBD1 covers 7 bases. Per the germline V gene, CDR1 is LGHNA and CDR2 is YSLEER. CDR3 size: 15 residues. The V segment lost 1 base and the J segment 7 bases; nucleotides outside the gene matches: 6. The CDR3: CASSQALGGYGELFF. The CDR3 DNA sequence: TGCGCCAGCAGCCAAGCCCTAGGGGGCTACGGGGAGCTGTTTTTT.

The chain is built from TRBV4-1 and TRBJ1-6; tentative D call: TRBD1 (5 bases). The V end was cut by 7 bases, the J end by 6 bases, with 10 bases between. The germline gives CDR1 MGHRA, CDR2 YSYEKL. The CDR3 loop spans 13 amino acids. CDR3 sequence (DNA): TGCGCCAGCAACCGGGGGAGTAATTCACCCCTCCACTTT. As protein: CASNRGSNSPLHF.

This chain links TRBV7-9 with TRBJ2-7, with D maybe TRBD1 (6 bases). Trimming cost V 4 bases and J 7 bases, with 14 bases left between them. CDR3 length equals 13 residues. Germline lookup yields CDR1 SEHNR and CDR2 FQNEAQ (reference sequence). The CDR3 DNA sequence: TGTGCCAGCAGCTACAGGGTGAACGGGGAGCAGTACTTC. Residues: CASSYRVNGEQYF.

V gene TRBV5-1 combines with J gene TRBJ1-5, with 10 bases identical to TRBD1. Germline V gives CDR1 SGHRS, CDR2 YFSETQ. The CDR3 totals 15 residues. V lost 0 bases to trimming and J lost 5 bases; unmatched junction nucleotides: 2. The CDR3 nucleotides are TGCGCCAGCAGCTTGGGGGGACAGGGGTATCAGCCCCAGCATTTT. It encodes CASSLGGQGYQPQHF.

This clone has just a few counts. The chain couples TRBV18 to TRBJ1-4; 9 nucleotides agree with TRBD1. The V gene's germline CDR1 is KGHSH and CDR2 LQKENI. Trimming took 5 bases from V and 9 from J; bases not matched to a gene: 7. The CDR3 loop spans 14 amino acids. The CDR3 sequence is CASSTGTGPKKLFF. Here the CDR3 DNA reads TGTGCCAGCTCAACCGGGACAGGGCCGAAAAAACTGTTTTTT.

The CDR3 DNA sequence: TGTGCCAGCAGCTTATTAGAGATTCCGAACACTGAAGCTTTCTTT. Its protein is CASSLLEIPNTEAFF. V and J are TRBV7-3 and TRBJ1-1; D call uncertain. The germline V gene encodes CDR1 SGHTA and CDR2 FQGTGA. V was shortened by 2 bases and J by 1 base, with 11 bases between the two germline ends. The CDR3 has 15 amino acids.

V usage is TRBV9 and J usage is TRBJ2-7, with 8 bases matching TRBD2. CDR3 length equals 14 residues. In germline, CDR1 is SGDLS, CDR2 YYNGEE. Trimming at V came to 2 bases and at J to 3 bases, leaving 4 bases not matched to a gene. The DNA for the CDR3 is TGTGCCAGCAGCGTTGGGCTAGCGGGCTACGAGCAGTACTTC. Its protein product is CASSVGLAGYEQYF.

V gene TRBV6-1 combines with J gene TRBJ1-1; D is ambiguous. The germline V gene encodes CDR1 MNHNS and CDR2 SASEGT. V dropped 4 bases and J dropped 3 bases, with 6 bases sitting between them. The CDR3 runs to 12 residues. In nucleotides, the CDR3 is TGTGCCAGCAGTGGAGGGTACACTGAAGCTTTCTTT. Its protein is CASSGGYTEAFF.

The V and J genes are TRBV19 and TRBJ2-4; D possibly corresponds to TRBD1 (5 bases). Germline V lookup: CDR1 LNHDA, CDR2 SQIVND (reference sequence). This CDR3 comprises 13 residues. Trimming pared 7 bases from V and 5 bases from J, leaving 12 bases between. CDR3 nucleotides: TGTGCCAGTATGAAGGGGCCAGAAAACATTCAGTACTTC. The encoded protein is CASMKGPENIQYF.

This chain connects TRBV7-9 to TRBJ2-7; weak D call: TRBD1 (6 bases). Trimming left V 2 bases short and J 5 bases short, with 25 bases between. Germline V gives CDR1 SEHNR, CDR2 FQNEAQ (reference sequence). CDR3 length: 18 amino acids. This CDR3 is CASSLSDKATGKVDEQYF. CDR3 sequence (DNA): TGTGCCAGCAGCTTATCGGACAAGGCAACAGGGAAGGTGGACGAGCAGTACTTC.

The V gene is TRBV5-4, the J gene TRBJ1-3; D may be TRBD1 (6 bases). V lost 1 base, J lost 4 bases, and 12 bases lay in between. The CDR3 runs 15 residues. Germline V gene data show CDR1 as SGHNT and CDR2 as YYREEE (reference sequence). The CDR3 DNA sequence: TGTGCCAGCAGCTTGCCAGGGGTAGACGGAAACACCATATATTTT. Its protein is CASSLPGVDGNTIYF.

Only a few counts were recorded for this clone. The rearrangement links TRBV4-2 to TRBJ1-5; the D gene is possibly TRBD1 (5 bases). Between the trimmed V and J ends, which lost 0 bases and 5 bases, there was a span of 11 bases. Germline CDR1 is LGHNA and CDR2 is YNFKEQ. The CDR3 has 15 amino acids. The DNA of the CDR3 is TGTGCCAGCAGCCAAGACCCGGGACTAGATCAGCCCCAGCATTTT. Amino acids: CASSQDPGLDQPQHF.

Worth noting for this clone: The junction shows a germline mismatch at one end, possibly a read error. The CDR3 bases are TGTTCCAGCAGCTTAGCTTCGGGTGAATATGGCTACACCTTC. Its translation is CSSSLASGEYGYTF. The genes are TRBV7-9 and TRBJ1-2; D is undetermined. Per germline, CDR1 SEHNR and CDR2 FQNEAQ (reference sequence). This CDR3 contains 14 residues.

V usage is TRBV2 and J usage is TRBJ1-5, with D tentatively TRBD1 (6 bases). With 4 bases removed from V and 5 bases from J, the gap between germline ends came to 15 bases. The V gene's germline CDR1 is SNHLY and CDR2 FYNNEI. The CDR3 sequence is 15 residues long. The DNA for the CDR3 is TGTGCCAGCAGTGTTGGGGGGGCACGCCATCAGCCCCAGCATTTT. This translates into CASSVGGARHQPQHF.

V gene TRBV6-4 combines with J gene TRBJ2-5; 13 bases are a match to TRBD2. Trimming removed 4 bases from V and 5 bases from J; junction bases left unmatched: 4. The CDR3 has 15 residues. The V gene's germline CDR1 is MRHNA and CDR2 SNTAGT. The CDR3 DNA reads TGTGCCAGCAGTGCCGGGACTAGCGGGATTGAGACCCAGTACTTC. Its protein product is CASSAGTSGIETQYF.

The chain couples TRBV7-8 to TRBJ1-4; 7 nucleotides agree with TRBD1. Germline V CDR1 and CDR2: SGHVS, FQNEAQ. This CDR3 contains 19 residues. After removal of 5 bases from V and 0 bases from J, the junction contained 15 bases not matched to a gene. As DNA, the CDR3 is TGTGCCAGCAGCCCAGAACCGACAGGGAGATACGCAACTAATGAAAAACTGTTTTTT. Translating it yields CASSPEPTGRYATNEKLFF.

The chain carries TRBV5-4 and TRBJ1-2; possible D gene TRBD1, 6 bases. CDR1 is SGHNT, CDR2 YYREEE, per germline (reference sequence). The length of the CDR3 is 14 residues. V shed 4 bases and J shed 11 bases, with 21 bases lying between them. The CDR3 spells CASSVIGGANIYTF. In nucleotides, the CDR3 is TGTGCCAGCAGCGTTATTGGGGGCGCGAATATTTACACCTTC.

The chain recombines TRBV19 with TRBJ1-5; weak D call: TRBD1 (5 bases). The CDR3 is 15 residues long. The germline gives CDR1 LNHDA, CDR2 SQIVND (reference sequence). V lost 0 bases and J 2 bases, leaving 8 bases between the germline ends. This CDR3 is CASSIDREGNQPQHF. The CDR3 region has the DNA TGTGCCAGTAGTATAGACAGGGAGGGCAATCAGCCCCAGCATTTT.

The V call is TRBV6-1, the J call TRBJ1-1; 12 bases are shared with TRBD1. J was trimmed by 5 bases and V by 3 bases; bases with no gene match: 13. This CDR3 is built from 18 residues. Germline CDR1 reads MNHNS; CDR2 reads SASEGT. Here the CDR3 reads CASSDGTGGAGLRTEAFF. DNA for the CDR3: TGTGCCAGCAGTGACGGGACAGGGGGCGCGGGACTCAGGACTGAAGCTTTCTTT.

This clone was counted many times. The V gene is TRBV6-1, the J gene TRBJ1-1; no firm D call. The CDR3 consists of 14 residues. Per the germline V gene, CDR1 is MNHNS and CDR2 is SASEGT. V was trimmed by 6 bases and J by 4 bases, leaving 15 bases between them. The CDR3 DNA sequence: TGTGCCAGCAGGGACTTCCGGGATTTCACTGAAGCTTTCTTT. Protein sequence: CASRDFRDFTEAFF.